This TCR beta chain derives from a study of cytomegalovirus exposure and HLA in healthy donors. The PCR employed 60 Vbeta primers together with 13 Jbeta primers. Assay: immunoSEQ multiplex PCR; the TCRdb copy retains only in-frame clones and omits some. The sample has just under 90,000 clones. Germline loops: CDR1 SGHKS, CDR2 YYEKEE (reference sequence). The CDR3 consists of 14 residues. Between the trimmed V and J ends, which lost 0 bases and 2 bases, there was a span of 8 bases. The J gene is TRBJ1-2, the V gene TRBV5-5, with a possible D match to TRBD1 (5 bases). Sequenced sample: PBMCs. The origin of this receptor is a girl between 10 and 17 years old in good health and CMV-seropositive. CDR3 DNA sequence: TGTGCCAGCAGCTTGGAAGCAGGGAACTATGGCTACACCTTC. Protein sequence: CASSLEAGNYGYTF.